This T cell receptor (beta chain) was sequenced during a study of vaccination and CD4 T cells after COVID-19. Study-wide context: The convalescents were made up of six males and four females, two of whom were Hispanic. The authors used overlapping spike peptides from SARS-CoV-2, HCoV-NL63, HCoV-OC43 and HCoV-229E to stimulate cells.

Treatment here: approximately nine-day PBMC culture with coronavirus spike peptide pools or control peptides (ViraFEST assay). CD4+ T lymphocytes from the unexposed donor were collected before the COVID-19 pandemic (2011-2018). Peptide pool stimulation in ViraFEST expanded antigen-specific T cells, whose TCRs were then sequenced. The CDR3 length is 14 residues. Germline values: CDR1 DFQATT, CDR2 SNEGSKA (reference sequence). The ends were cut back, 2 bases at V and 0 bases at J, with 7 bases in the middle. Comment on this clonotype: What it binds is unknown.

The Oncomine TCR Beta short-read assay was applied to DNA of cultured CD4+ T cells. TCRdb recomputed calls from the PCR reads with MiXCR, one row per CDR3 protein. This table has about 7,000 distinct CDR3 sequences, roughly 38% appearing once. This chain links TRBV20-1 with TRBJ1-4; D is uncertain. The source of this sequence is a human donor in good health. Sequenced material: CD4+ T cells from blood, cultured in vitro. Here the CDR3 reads CSARPATTNEKLFF. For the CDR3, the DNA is TGCAGTGCTAGACCCGCTACAACTAATGAAAAACTGTTTTTT.